Presented here are 21 T cell receptor beta chains from one specimen sequenced in a study of OX40 agonist ivuxolimab in advanced cancers. Clones were sequenced by immunoSEQ multiplex PCR, and TCRdb holds only the in-frame ones, with some missing. This sample has about 50,000 clones, with about 93% found just once. Here the sequenced sample was CD4+ or CD8+ T cells sorted from blood, taken in a trial of the OX40 agonist ivuxolimab. These receptors all come from an adult with an advanced solid tumor such as melanoma, head and neck, liver or kidney cancer.

The genes are TRBV7-9 and TRBJ2-7, with 9 bases identical to TRBD1. The CDR3 runs 15 residues. Trimming took 5 bases from V and 4 from J; bases not matched to a gene: 9. CDR1 is SEHNR and CDR2 is FQNEAQ in the germline V gene (reference sequence). CDR3 DNA: TGTGCCAGCAGCCCTCGGACAGGGGTAGGGTACGAGCAGTACTTC. As protein: CASSPRTGVGYEQYF.

CDR3 protein: CASSEAGREAFF. CDR3 nucleotide sequence: TGTGCCAGCAGTGAAGCGGGCCGTGAAGCTTTCTTT. The V call is TRBV2, the J call TRBJ1-1; D gene unclear. The V end lost 0 bases, the J end lost 7 bases, and 6 bases lay between the germline ends. Germline V gene lookup returns CDR1 SNHLY and CDR2 FYNNEI. The CDR3 is 12 amino acids.

The V gene is TRBV10-3, the J gene TRBJ1-2; TRBD1 is a possible D gene (5 bases). Germline-derived CDR1 and CDR2 are ENHRY and SYGVKD. This CDR3 region has 14 residues. The V end lost 2 bases, the J end lost 4 bases, and 11 bases lay between the germline ends. The CDR3 sequence is CAISEEGRSYGYTF. In DNA, the CDR3 is TGTGCCATCAGTGAGGAGGGGAGAAGCTATGGCTACACCTTC.

This clone appeared once. The chain links TRBV7-9 to TRBJ2-5; D not certain. The V end was cut by 4 bases, the J end by 10 bases, with 22 bases between. Per germline, CDR1 SEHNR and CDR2 FQNEAQ (reference sequence). The CDR3 is 15 residues long. The CDR3 spells CASSSRQPAPSGQYF. CDR3 nucleotides: TGTGCCAGCAGCTCCCGGCAACCGGCCCCGAGTGGCCAGTACTTC.

The chain recombines TRBV28 with TRBJ2-5; possible D gene TRBD2, 5 bases. Germline CDR1 is MDHEN and CDR2 is SYDVKM. The CDR3 runs 15 residues. V shed 7 bases and J shed 1 base, with 16 bases lying between them. The CDR3 bases are TGTGCCAGCACCAAATACGGACGGGGCCAAGAGACCCAGTACTTC. Its translation is CASTKYGRGQETQYF.

The chain links TRBV7-8 to TRBJ1-5, with D unclear. Germline V gene data show CDR1 as SGHVS and CDR2 as FQNEAQ. The V and J ends lost 1 base and 2 bases respectively, with 9 bases between them. The length of the CDR3 is 15 residues. The CDR3 DNA sequence: TGTGCCAGCAGCTTAGTGGGAGGCGGCAATCAGCCCCAGCATTTT. Its protein product is CASSLVGGGNQPQHF. Using reference TRBV7-8 and TRBJ1-5 for the parts outside the CDR3, the full variable domain is GAGVSQSPRYKVAKRGQDVALRCDPISGHVSLFWYQQALGQGPEFLTYFQNEAQLDKSGLPSDRFFAERPEGSVSTLKIQRTQQEDSAVYLCASSLVGGGNQPQHFGDGTRLSIL.

The chain recombines TRBV9 with TRBJ2-1, with unresolved D. V was trimmed by 3 bases and J by 3 bases, leaving 7 bases between them. Per the germline V gene, CDR1 is SGDLS and CDR2 is YYNGEE. CDR3 length: 13 residues. Here the CDR3 DNA reads TGTGCCAGCAGCGAAGGCGGCTACAATGAGCAGTTCTTC. This sequence encodes CASSEGGYNEQFF. Supplemented by reference TRBV9 and TRBJ2-1, the full variable domain reads DSGVTQTPKHLITATGQRVTLRCSPRSGDLSVYWYQQSLDQGLQFLIQYYNGEERAKGNILERFSAQQFPDLHSELNLSSLELGDSALYFCASSEGGYNEQFFGPGTRLTVL.

The chain employs TRBV9 and TRBJ2-7; 7 nucleotides agree with TRBD2. CDR1 and CDR2 from the germline V gene are SGDLS and YYNGEE. Trimming took 2 bases from V and 2 from J; bases not matched to a gene: 1. The CDR3 extends over 13 amino acids. The CDR3 is CASSVRETYEQYF. CDR3 in DNA: TGTGCCAGCAGCGTGCGGGAGACCTACGAGCAGTACTTC.

V is TRBV23-1 and J is TRBJ2-5; TRBD1 aligns across 8 bases. TRBV23-1 qualifies as an ORF whose function is uncertain. V lost 2 bases, J lost 5 bases, and 10 bases stayed unmatched. The CDR3 has 16 amino acids. In nucleotides, the CDR3 is TGCGCCAGCAGTCAACCCACACAGGGGGTAGAGGAGACCCAGTACTTC. It is translated as CASSQPTQGVEETQYF.

Only one count was recorded for this clone. V and J are TRBV28 and TRBJ1-1; D gene uncertain. Germline CDR1 MDHEN, CDR2 SYDVKM. Trimming removed 7 bases at V and 5 bases at J, with 8 bases between. The CDR3 covers 11 residues. This chain's CDR3 is CASKWATEAFF. The CDR3 coding sequence is TGTGCCAGCAAATGGGCTACTGAAGCTTTCTTT.

The chain has TRBV10-3 and TRBJ2-7; D is uncertain. The CDR3 consists of 15 residues. V gave up 3 bases and J gave up 3 bases, with 15 bases separating them. Germline V gene data show CDR1 as ENHRY and CDR2 as SYGVKD. This CDR3 is CAISDSQVGFYEQYF. DNA of the CDR3: TGTGCCATCAGTGATAGTCAGGTGGGATTCTACGAGCAGTACTTC.

The chain is built from TRBV2 and TRBJ2-7; no clear D gene. This CDR3 contains 12 residues. Germline loops: CDR1 SNHLY, CDR2 FYNNEI. V was cut by 1 base and J by 11 bases, with 12 bases left in between. DNA for the CDR3: TGTGCCAGCAGTGAAGTAGACTTAAAAAAGTACTTC. This translates into CASSEVDLKKYF.

The chain has TRBV5-8 and TRBJ2-2; 7 bases line up with TRBD2. Per germline, CDR1 SGHTS and CDR2 YDEGEE. V lost 0 bases to trimming and J lost 6 bases; unmatched junction nucleotides: 14. The CDR3 is made up of 18 amino acids. The DNA for the CDR3 is TGTGCCAGCAGCTTGGAAGGACTAGGAGCTGGTTTCGCCGGGGAGCTGTTTTTT. Translating it yields CASSLEGLGAGFAGELFF.

The J gene is TRBJ2-7, the V gene TRBV19; D is uncertain. Trimming took off 3 bases at V and 1 base at J, with 7 bases between the two ends. From germline, CDR1 is LNHDA and CDR2 SQIVND (reference sequence). The CDR3 consists of 13 residues. CDR3 coding DNA: TGTGCCAGTAGTATGTCTGGTTCCTACGAGCAGTACTTC. As protein: CASSMSGSYEQYF.

The rearrangement links TRBV19 to TRBJ2-1; TRBD2 aligns across 7 bases. With V trimmed by 10 bases and J by 1 base, 4 bases remained unmatched. CDR1 LNHDA and CDR2 SQIVND come from the germline V gene (reference sequence). The CDR3 has 13 residues. The DNA for the CDR3 is TGTGCCACCAGCGGGGTTTCCTACAATGAGCAGTTCTTC. Its translation: CATSGVSYNEQFF.

The CDR3 DNA is TGTGCCATTCCACTCGGGGCCGGGGAGCTGTTTTTT. This gives the protein CAIPLGAGELFF. The V call is TRBV7-6, the J call TRBJ2-2, with TRBD2 as a possible D gene (5 bases). In germline, CDR1 is SGHVS, CDR2 FNYEAQ. The V end lost 10 bases, the J end lost 6 bases, and 12 bases lay between the germline ends. This CDR3 region has 12 residues.

This chain's CDR3 is CASSVASSTDTQYF. CDR3 sequence (DNA): TGTGCCAGCAGCGTAGCCAGCAGCACAGATACGCAGTATTTT. V usage is TRBV9 and J usage is TRBJ2-3; D unclear. V was trimmed by 0 bases and J by 0 bases, leaving 5 bases between them. This CDR3 has 14 residues. Germline lookup yields CDR1 SGDLS and CDR2 YYNGEE.

This rearrangement joins TRBV7-8 to TRBJ2-3; unclear D gene. Germline assignment: CDR1 SGHVS and CDR2 FQNEAQ. The CDR3 runs to 15 residues. Trimming pared 3 bases from V and 1 base from J, leaving 11 bases between. The CDR3 sequence is CASSFLGVGTDTQYF. DNA for the CDR3: TGTGCCAGCAGCTTCCTAGGAGTAGGCACAGATACGCAGTATTTT.

This clone was seen more than once but under ten times. The chain has TRBV4-3 and TRBJ2-3; 9 positions match TRBD2. Germline V gene sequence: CDR1 LGHNA, CDR2 YSLEER. V lost 0 bases to trimming and J lost 9 bases; unmatched junction nucleotides: 7. This CDR3 has 15 amino acids. In DNA form, the CDR3 reads TGCGCCAGCAGCCAAGAAAAGTTAGCGGGGGCAACGCAGTATTTT. Its protein product is CASSQEKLAGATQYF.

V usage is TRBV4-3 and J usage is TRBJ2-7; D remains unclear. This CDR3 has 13 residues. Germline V gene sequence: CDR1 LGHNA, CDR2 YSLEER. Between the trimmed V and J ends, which lost 0 bases and 9 bases, there was a span of 12 bases. The CDR3 is CASSQDPKAGQYF. CDR3 in DNA: TGCGCCAGCAGCCAAGATCCGAAGGCAGGGCAGTACTTC.

This sequence joins TRBV29-1 and TRBJ2-3; possible D gene TRBD2, 5 bases. The V end was cut by 0 bases, the J end by 0 bases, with 13 bases between. This CDR3 is built from 16 residues. From germline, CDR1 is SQVTM and CDR2 ANQGSEA. The CDR3 loop reads CSVEDLQSGSTDTQYF. The CDR3 DNA reads as TGCAGCGTTGAAGATCTTCAAAGCGGCAGCACAGATACGCAGTATTTT.